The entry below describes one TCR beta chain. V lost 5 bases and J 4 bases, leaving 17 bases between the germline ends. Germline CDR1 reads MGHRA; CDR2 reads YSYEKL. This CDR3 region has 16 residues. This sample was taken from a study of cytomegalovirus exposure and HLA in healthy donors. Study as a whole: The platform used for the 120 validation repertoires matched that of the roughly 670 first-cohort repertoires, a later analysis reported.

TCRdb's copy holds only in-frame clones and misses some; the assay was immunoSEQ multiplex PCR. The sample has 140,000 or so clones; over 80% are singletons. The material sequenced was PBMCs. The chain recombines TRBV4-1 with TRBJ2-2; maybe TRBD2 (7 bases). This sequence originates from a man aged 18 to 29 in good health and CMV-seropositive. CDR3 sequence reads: CASSIFGGQGTGELFF. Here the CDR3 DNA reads TGCGCCAGCAGCATTTTCGGGGGGCAGGGCACCGGGGAGCTGTTTTTT.